Shown below are 3 T cell receptor beta chains from a single sample sequenced in a study of shared T cell receptors in the human thymus. The table came from immunoSEQ multiplex PCR; TCRdb's copy has only in-frame clones and leaves some out. This sample carries approximately 660,000 clones, more than 75% of them seen once, and the ten largest clones take 0.0095% to 0.012%. The sample was also linked to a second study, of human thymus T cells.

The source material was thymocytes. These receptors originate from a boy under two years old with a congenital heart defect.

The V call is TRBV5-4, the J call TRBJ1-2; D possibly corresponds to TRBD1 (6 bases). CDR3 length equals 14 residues. The germline CDR1 and CDR2 sequences are SGHNT and YYREEE (reference sequence). Trimming removed 0 bases from V and 4 bases from J, with 10 bases in between. The CDR3 coding sequence is TGTGCCAGCAGCTTGGTAGGGGGATCCTATGGCTACACCTTC. Its protein is CASSLVGGSYGYTF.

The rearrangement uses TRBV4-3 and TRBJ2-7; D may be TRBD2 (5 bases). In germline, CDR1 is LGHNA, CDR2 YSLEER. V dropped 4 bases and J dropped 6 bases, with 16 bases sitting between them. The CDR3 consists of 14 residues. The CDR3 bases are TGCGCCAGCAGCCCGGGAAGGCCTCCGGGCGAGCAGTACTTC. This encodes CASSPGRPPGEQYF.

The chain is built from TRBV28 and TRBJ2-7, with D tentatively TRBD1 (6 bases). CDR3 length: 15 residues. Germline assignment: CDR1 MDHEN and CDR2 SYDVKM. Deletions cut 7 bases from V and 3 bases from J, with 19 bases between. The CDR3 protein is CASNGVGTRLYEQYF. CDR3 in DNA: TGTGCCAGCAATGGAGTCGGGACAAGGCTCTACGAGCAGTACTTC.